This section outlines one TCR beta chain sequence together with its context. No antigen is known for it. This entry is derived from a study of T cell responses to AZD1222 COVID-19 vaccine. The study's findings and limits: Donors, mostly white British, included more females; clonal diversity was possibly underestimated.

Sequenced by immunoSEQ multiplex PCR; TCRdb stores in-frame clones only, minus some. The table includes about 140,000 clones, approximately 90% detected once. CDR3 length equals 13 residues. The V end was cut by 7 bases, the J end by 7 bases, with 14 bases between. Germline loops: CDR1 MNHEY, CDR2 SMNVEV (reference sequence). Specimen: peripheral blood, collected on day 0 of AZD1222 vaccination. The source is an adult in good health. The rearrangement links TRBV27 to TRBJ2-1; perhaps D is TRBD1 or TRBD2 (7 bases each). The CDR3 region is CASTGGGRNEQFF. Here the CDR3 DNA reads TGTGCCAGCACAGGGGGGGGTAGGAATGAGCAGTTCTTC.